This TCR beta chain was profiled in a study of OX40 agonist ivuxolimab in advanced cancers. Study-wide points: At 0.1 to 3.0 mg/kg and by week 6, CD4+ and CD8+ T cells in the blood had expanded clonally.

TCRdb's table, derived via immunoSEQ multiplex PCR, lists solely in-frame clones and lacks some. The sample has over 70,000 clones, approximately 90% seen once. V lost 6 bases, J lost 0 bases, and 11 bases stayed unmatched. Per the germline V gene, CDR1 is MDHEN and CDR2 is SYDVKM. The CDR3 runs 17 residues. Worth noting for this clone: Its antigen remains unidentified.

The specimen was CD4+ or CD8+ T cells sorted from blood, collected in a trial of the OX40 agonist ivuxolimab. This TCR derives from an adult with an advanced solid tumor such as melanoma, head and neck, liver or kidney cancer. The V and J genes are TRBV28 and TRBJ2-7; 10 bases match TRBD1. Written as DNA, the CDR3 is TGTGCCAGCAGCCGGGACAGGGGAGTAAAGGGCTCCTACGAGCAGTACTTC. Amino acids: CASSRDRGVKGSYEQYF.